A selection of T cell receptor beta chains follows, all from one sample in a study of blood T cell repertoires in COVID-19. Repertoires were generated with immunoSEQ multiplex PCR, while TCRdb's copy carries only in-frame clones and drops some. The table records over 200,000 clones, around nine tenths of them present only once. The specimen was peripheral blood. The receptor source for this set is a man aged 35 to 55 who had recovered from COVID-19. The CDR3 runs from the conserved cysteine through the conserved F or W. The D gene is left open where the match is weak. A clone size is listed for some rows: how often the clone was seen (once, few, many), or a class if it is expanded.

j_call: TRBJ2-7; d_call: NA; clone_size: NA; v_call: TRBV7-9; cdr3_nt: TGTGCCAGCAGCTTAGCGAGCGCTATAGAGCAGTACTTC; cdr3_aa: CASSLASAIEQYF
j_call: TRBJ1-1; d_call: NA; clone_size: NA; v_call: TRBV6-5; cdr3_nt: TGTGCCAGCTCCAAGGCCGGGGGGATGAACACTGAAGCTTTCTTT; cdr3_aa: CASSKAGGMNTEAFF
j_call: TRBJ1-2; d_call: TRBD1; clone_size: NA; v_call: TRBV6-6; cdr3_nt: TGTGCCACCATAAAGGGCCTTAAGGGGGCGGATGGCTACACCTTC; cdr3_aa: CATIKGLKGADGYTF
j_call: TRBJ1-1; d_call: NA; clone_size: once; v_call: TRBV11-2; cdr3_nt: TGTGCCAGCAGCCCCCTCACTGAAGCTTTCTTT; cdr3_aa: CASSPLTEAFF
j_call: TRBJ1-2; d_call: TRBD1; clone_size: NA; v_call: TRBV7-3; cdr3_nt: TGTGCCAGCAGCGCGAAGGGGACAGGCTCGGGCTACACCTTC; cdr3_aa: CASSAKGTGSGYTF
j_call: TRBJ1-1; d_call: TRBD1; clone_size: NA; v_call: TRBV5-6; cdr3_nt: TGTGCCAGCAGCCCCAACCCCGCAGGGGGAGAAGGAACTGAAGCTTTCTTT; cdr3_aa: CASSPNPAGGEGTEAFF
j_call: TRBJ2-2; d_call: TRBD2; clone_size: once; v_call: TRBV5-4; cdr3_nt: TGTGCCAGCACTCTAGCGGGAAACACCGGGGAGCTGTTTTTT; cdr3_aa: CASTLAGNTGELFF
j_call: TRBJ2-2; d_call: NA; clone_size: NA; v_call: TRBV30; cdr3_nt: TGTGCCTGGAGGGGAGAGGGTGACACCGGGGAGCTGTTTTTT; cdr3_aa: CAWRGEGDTGELFF
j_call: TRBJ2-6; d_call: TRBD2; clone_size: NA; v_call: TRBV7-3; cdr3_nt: TGTGCCAGCAGCTTATCGGGGGGGGCCCCAGGCCACTCTGGGGCCAACGTCCTGACTTTC; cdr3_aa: CASSLSGGAPGHSGANVLTF
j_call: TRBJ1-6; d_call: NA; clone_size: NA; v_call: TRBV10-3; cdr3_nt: TGTGCCATCAGTGAAGCTGGACAGCGCCAATATAATTCACCCCTCCACTTT; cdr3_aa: CAISEAGQRQYNSPLHF
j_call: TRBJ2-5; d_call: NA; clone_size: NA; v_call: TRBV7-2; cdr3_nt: TGTGCCAGCAGTCCCTTGAAGCTCTACCAAGAGACCCAGTACTTC; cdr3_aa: CASSPLKLYQETQYF
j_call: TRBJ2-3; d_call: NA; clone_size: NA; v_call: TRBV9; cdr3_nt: TGTGCCAGCAGCGTAGCCCCGGTGACTGGAGATACGCAGTATTTT; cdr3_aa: CASSVAPVTGDTQYF
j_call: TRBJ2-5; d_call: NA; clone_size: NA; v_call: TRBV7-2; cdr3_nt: TGTGCCAGCAGCTCCCAGGGGTACCAAGAGACCCAGTACTTC; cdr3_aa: CASSSQGYQETQYF
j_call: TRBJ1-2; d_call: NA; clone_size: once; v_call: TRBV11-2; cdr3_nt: TGTGCCAGCAGCCTTCTTACAGGTCTTACACATGGCTACACCTTC; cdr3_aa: CASSLLTGLTHGYTF
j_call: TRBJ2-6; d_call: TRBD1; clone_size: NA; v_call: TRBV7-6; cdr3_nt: TGTGCCAGCAGCTGGAAGGGGGCCGGGGCCAACGTCCTGACTTTC; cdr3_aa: CASSWKGAGANVLTF
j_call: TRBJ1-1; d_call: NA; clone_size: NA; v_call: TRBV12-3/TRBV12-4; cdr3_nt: TGTGCCAGCAGTTTAGGCAGGGGCACTGAAGCTTTCTTT; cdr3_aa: CASSLGRGTEAFF
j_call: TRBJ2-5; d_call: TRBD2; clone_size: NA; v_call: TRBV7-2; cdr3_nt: TGTGCCAGCAGCTTAGGGCCTAGCGGGAGGAGAGAGACCCAGTACTTC; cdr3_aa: CASSLGPSGRRETQYF
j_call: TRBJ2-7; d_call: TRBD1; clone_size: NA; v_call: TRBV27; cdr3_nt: TGTGCCAGCAGTATACACCCGGGACAGGGATACGAGCAGTACTTC; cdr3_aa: CASSIHPGQGYEQYF